This T cell receptor (beta chain) came from a study of human T cells and chemical hapten exposure. Background on the study: The upper back received 0.01% DPC by patch testing, with results read at 6 days.

Time point indicated: patch test 1, 2 weeks after DPC sensitization. Indicated treatment: therapeutic diphenylcyclopropenone sensitization with weekly scalp DPC. TCRdb passed the RACE reads through MiXCR, listing each CDR3 protein once. This table holds approximately 49,000 distinct CDR3 sequences, less than 9.5% found once. This clonotype occurred many times. V was clipped by 6 bases and J by 2 bases; unmatched bases: 7. The CDR3 runs 15 residues. Germline CDR1 is SGHKS and CDR2 is YYEKEE (reference sequence). The sample here was whole blood, taken in connection with sensitization to the hapten diphenylcyclopropenone (DPC). The chain employs TRBV5-5 and TRBJ2-2, with 7 bases that match TRBD1. The receptor's source is a woman between 45 and 65 years old with alopecia areata. Some clones in this sample may be carry-over from other donors' samples. The CDR3 sequence is CASTQTGYNTGELFF. Written as DNA, the CDR3 is TGTGCCAGCACGCAGACAGGGTATAACACCGGGGAGCTGTTTTTT.